These 10 T cell receptor beta chains originate from one sample sequenced in a study of T cell changes during pregnancy in multiple sclerosis. Profiling relied on immunoSEQ multiplex PCR, and the TCRdb table lists in-frame clones only, not all of them. The table has about 40,000 clones, around 90% seen once. The sample here was CD4+ T cells from peripheral blood mononuclear cells, taken in the third trimester of pregnancy. The receptor set was obtained from a female donor with multiple sclerosis, enrolled in a pregnancy study.

The V gene is TRBV6-1, the J gene TRBJ1-2; D remains unclear. The CDR3 totals 12 residues. Trimming took 6 bases from V and 5 from J, leaving 10 bases between them. CDR1 is MNHNS and CDR2 is SASEGT in the germline V gene. CDR3 in DNA: TGTGCCAGCAGCTCAGCGCTATATGGCTACACCTTC. Encoded protein: CASSSALYGYTF.

This sequence joins TRBV11-2 and TRBJ2-5, with D possibly being TRBD1 (6 bases). The CDR3 runs to 15 residues. V shed 0 bases and J shed 9 bases, with 17 bases lying between them. CDR1 SGHAT and CDR2 FQNNGV come from the germline V gene. The CDR3 is CASSLDRDTGLSQYF. Written as DNA, the CDR3 is TGTGCCAGCAGCTTAGACCGGGACACGGGTTTGTCCCAGTACTTC. Using reference TRBV11-2 and TRBJ2-5 for the parts outside the CDR3, the full variable domain is EAGVAQSPRYKIIEKRQSVAFWCNPISGHATLYWYQQILGQGPKLLIQFQNNGVVDDSQLPKDRFSAERLKGVDSTLKIQPAKLEDSAVYLCASSLDRDTGLSQYFGPGTRLLVL.

The gene calls are TRBV5-5 and TRBJ2-3; no firm D call. Trimming pared 4 bases from V and 14 bases from J, leaving 20 bases between. This CDR3 region has 13 residues. CDR1 is SGHKS, CDR2 YYEKEE, per germline (reference sequence). CDR3 sequence (DNA): TGTGCCAGCAGCCCCGTTTACCAGCGAGACCTGTATTTT. Translation gives CASSPVYQRDLYF.

The chain couples TRBV7-2 to TRBJ2-3; 13 nucleotides agree with TRBD2. V was pared by 1 base and J by 6 bases, with 7 bases of the junction left unmatched. The CDR3 is made up of 17 amino acids. Germline V gene lookup returns CDR1 SGHTA and CDR2 FQGNSA. CDR3 nucleotide sequence: TGTGCCAGCAGCTTAGAGGCCGGGACTAGCGGGACGGATACGCAGTATTTT. Residues: CASSLEAGTSGTDTQYF.

V is TRBV4-1 and J is TRBJ2-7, with 7 bases aligning to TRBD1. This CDR3 has 16 amino acids. The junction had 11 bases not matched to a gene; V was cut back by 3 bases and J by 3 bases. Germline assignment: CDR1 MGHRA and CDR2 YSYEKL. In DNA, the CDR3 is TGCGCCAGCAGCCAGGCTTCCGGGACAGTGAGCTACGAGCAGTACTTC. This codes for CASSQASGTVSYEQYF.

This sequence joins TRBV2 and TRBJ1-1, with 7 nucleotides matching TRBD1. Per the germline V gene, CDR1 is SNHLY and CDR2 is FYNNEI. V shed 7 bases, J shed 3 bases, and the junction held 14 bases outside the gene matches. There are 16 residues in the CDR3. In DNA, the CDR3 is TGTGCCAGCACCAGACAGGGAGCCGGTCTGGACACTGAAGCTTTCTTT. It codes for CASTRQGAGLDTEAFF.

V is TRBV5-6 and J is TRBJ2-2; D possibly corresponds to TRBD1 (6 bases). Germline assignment: CDR1 SGHDT and CDR2 YYEEEE. V was cut by 5 bases and J by 1 base, with 18 bases left in between. CDR3 size: 17 residues. CDR3 coding DNA: TGTGCCAGCAGTGGGTATGGACAGCCTATGAACACCGGGGAGCTGTTTTTT. Protein product: CASSGYGQPMNTGELFF. Drawing the rest from reference TRBV5-6 and TRBJ2-2, the complete variable domain is DAGVTQSPTHLIKTRGQQVTLRCSPKSGHDTVSWYQQALGQGPQFIFQYYEEEERQRGNFPDRFSGHQFPNYSSELNVNALLLGDSALYLCASSGYGQPMNTGELFFGEGSRLTVL.

This clone was counted a few times. The V gene is TRBV7-7, the J gene TRBJ2-5; tentative D call: TRBD2 (7 bases). V lost 6 bases and J 5 bases, leaving 16 bases between the germline ends. There are 14 residues in the CDR3. The germline V gene has CDR1 SSHAT and CDR2 FNYEAQ (reference sequence). Here the CDR3 DNA reads TGTGCCAGCAGTCTGCGGGGGCTCCATGAGACCCAGTACTTC. This gives the protein CASSLRGLHETQYF.

This clone was counted only a few times. V gene TRBV4-1 combines with J gene TRBJ1-1; no clear D. The CDR3 loop spans 14 amino acids. Trimming cost V 3 bases and J 0 bases, with 8 bases left between them. Germline CDR1 MGHRA, CDR2 YSYEKL. The CDR3 region has the DNA TGCGCCAGCAGCCAGACACTGATGAACACTGAAGCTTTCTTT. This encodes CASSQTLMNTEAFF.

This clone was picked up a small number of times. The rearrangement joins TRBV5-1 to TRBJ2-1; 12 bases fit TRBD2. Germline V gives CDR1 SGHRS, CDR2 YFSETQ. The CDR3 totals 18 residues. With V trimmed by 4 bases and J by 0 bases, 8 bases remained unmatched. CDR3 coding DNA: TGCGCCAGCAGCCAACCCGGGACTAGCGGGCCCTCCTACAATGAGCAGTTCTTC. Protein product: CASSQPGTSGPSYNEQFF.